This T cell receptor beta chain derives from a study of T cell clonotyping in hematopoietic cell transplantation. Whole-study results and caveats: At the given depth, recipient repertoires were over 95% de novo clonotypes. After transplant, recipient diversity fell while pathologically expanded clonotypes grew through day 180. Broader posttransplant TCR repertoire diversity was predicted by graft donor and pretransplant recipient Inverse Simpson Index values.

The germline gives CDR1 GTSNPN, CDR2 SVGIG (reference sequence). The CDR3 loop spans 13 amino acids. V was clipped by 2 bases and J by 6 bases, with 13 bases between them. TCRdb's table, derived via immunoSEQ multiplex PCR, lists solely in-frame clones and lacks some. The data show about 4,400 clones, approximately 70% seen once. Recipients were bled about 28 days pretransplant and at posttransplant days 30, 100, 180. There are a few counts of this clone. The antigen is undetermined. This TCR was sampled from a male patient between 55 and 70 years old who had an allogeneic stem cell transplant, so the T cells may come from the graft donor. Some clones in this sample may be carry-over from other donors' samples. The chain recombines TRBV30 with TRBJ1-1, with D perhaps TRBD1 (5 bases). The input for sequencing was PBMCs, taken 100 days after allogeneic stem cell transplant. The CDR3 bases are TGTGCCTGGAGTCCGGGCAGGGAAGCTGAAGCTTTCTTT. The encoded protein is CAWSPGREAEAFF.